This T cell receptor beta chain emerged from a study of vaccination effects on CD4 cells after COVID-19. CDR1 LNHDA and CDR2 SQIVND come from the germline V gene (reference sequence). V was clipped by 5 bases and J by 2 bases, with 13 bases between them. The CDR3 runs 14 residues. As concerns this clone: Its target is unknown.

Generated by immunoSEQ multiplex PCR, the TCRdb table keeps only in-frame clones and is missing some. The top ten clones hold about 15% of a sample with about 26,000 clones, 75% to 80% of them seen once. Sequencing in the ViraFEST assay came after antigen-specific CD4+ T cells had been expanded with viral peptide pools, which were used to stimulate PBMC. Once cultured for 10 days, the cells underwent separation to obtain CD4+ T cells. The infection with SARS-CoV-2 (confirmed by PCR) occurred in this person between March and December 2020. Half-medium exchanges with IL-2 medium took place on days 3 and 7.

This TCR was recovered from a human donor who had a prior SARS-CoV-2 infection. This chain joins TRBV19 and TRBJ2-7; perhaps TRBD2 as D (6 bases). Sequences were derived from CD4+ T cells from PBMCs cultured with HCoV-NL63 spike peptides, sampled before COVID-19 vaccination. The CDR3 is CASSALGRTYEQYF. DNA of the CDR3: TGTGCCAGTAGTGCTCTCGGGAGAACCTACGAGCAGTACTTC.